This T cell receptor (beta chain) emerged from a study of OX40 agonist ivuxolimab in advanced cancers. Study at large: Ivuxolimab doses were 0.01, 0.1, 0.3, 1.5, 3 or 10 mg/kg every 2 weeks. Those treated in dose escalation had hepatocellular carcinoma, melanoma, renal cell cancer or head and neck cancer.

The data were produced by immunoSEQ multiplex PCR, yet TCRdb's version contains in-frame clones alone and is incomplete. This sample has 95,000 or so clones, with around 92% found just once. The CDR3 has 13 residues. Losses at the gene ends were 3 bases for V and 4 bases for J; bases not matched to a gene: 0. The germline V gene has CDR1 MNHNS and CDR2 SASEGT. Findings and caveats of the study: Dose levels from 0.1 to 3.0 mg/kg saw CD4+ and CD8+ blood T cells expand clonally by week 6.

For this clone: Its matching antigen is unknown.

The chain joins TRBV6-1 to TRBJ1-2; 9 bases are a match to TRBD1. The material sequenced was CD4+ or CD8+ T cells sorted from blood, taken in a trial of the OX40 agonist ivuxolimab. The receptor's source is an adult with an advanced solid tumor such as melanoma, head and neck, liver or kidney cancer. CDR3 sequence: CASSETGGYGYTF. CDR3 coding DNA: TGTGCCAGCAGTGAGACAGGGGGCTATGGCTACACCTTC.